This T cell receptor beta chain was identified during a study of monozygotic twins with inflammatory bowel disease. Whole-study findings and limits: IBD patients showed reduced TCRbeta diversity (inverse Simpson) versus healthy co-twins.

Total RNA input per TCR library was approximately 3.5 ug. TCRdb re-called the 5' RACE reads, yielding one record per CDR3 amino acid sequence without DNA. The repertoire shows 350,000 to 550,000 distinct CDR3 sequences; the top ten hold 2% to 2.5%. Comments on this clonotype: Its antigen is unidentified.

The CDR3 is 16 residues long. The germline V gene has CDR1 SGHTA and CDR2 FQGNSA. V is TRBV7-2 and J is TRBJ2-7; TCRdb's assignment of TRBD2 cannot be checked, as there is no DNA. The sample comprised blood. The receptor was derived from a human donor with ulcerative colitis or Crohn's disease, or a healthy co-twin of an affected twin (not recorded which). CDR3 protein: CASSPDWTSGVYEQYF.